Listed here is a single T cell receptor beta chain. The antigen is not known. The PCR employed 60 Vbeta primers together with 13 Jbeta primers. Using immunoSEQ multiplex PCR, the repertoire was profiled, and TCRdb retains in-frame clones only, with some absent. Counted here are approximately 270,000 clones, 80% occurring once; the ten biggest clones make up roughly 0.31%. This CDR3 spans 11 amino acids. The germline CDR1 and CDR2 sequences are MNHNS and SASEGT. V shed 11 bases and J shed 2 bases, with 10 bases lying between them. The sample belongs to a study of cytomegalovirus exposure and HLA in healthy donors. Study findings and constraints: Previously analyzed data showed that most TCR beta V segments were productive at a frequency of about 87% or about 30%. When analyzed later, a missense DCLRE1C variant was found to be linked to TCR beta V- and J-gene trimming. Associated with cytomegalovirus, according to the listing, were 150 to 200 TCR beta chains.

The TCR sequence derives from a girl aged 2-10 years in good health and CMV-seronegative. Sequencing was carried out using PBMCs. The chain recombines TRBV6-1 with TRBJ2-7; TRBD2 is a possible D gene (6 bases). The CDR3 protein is CAGTGAYEQYF. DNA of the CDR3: TGTGCCGGGACGGGGGCCTACGAGCAGTACTTC.